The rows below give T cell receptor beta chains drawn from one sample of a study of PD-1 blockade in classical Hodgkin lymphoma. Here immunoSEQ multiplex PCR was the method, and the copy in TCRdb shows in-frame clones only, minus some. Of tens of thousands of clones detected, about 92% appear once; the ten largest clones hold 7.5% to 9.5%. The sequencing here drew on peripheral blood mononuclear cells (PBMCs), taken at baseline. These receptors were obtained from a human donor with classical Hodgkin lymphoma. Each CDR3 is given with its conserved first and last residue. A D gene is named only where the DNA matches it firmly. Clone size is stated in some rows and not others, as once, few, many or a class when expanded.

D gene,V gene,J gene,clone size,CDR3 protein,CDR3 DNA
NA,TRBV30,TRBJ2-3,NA,CAWESVSTDTQYF,TGTGCCTGGGAGTCGGTTAGCACAGATACGCAGTATTTT
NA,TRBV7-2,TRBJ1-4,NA,CASSLVSWGTTNEKLFF,TGTGCCAGCAGCTTAGTTTCCTGGGGTACAACTAATGAAAAACTGTTTTTT
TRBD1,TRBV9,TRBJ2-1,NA,CASSSRQGHNNEQFF,TGTGCCAGCAGCTCCCGACAGGGGCATAACAATGAGCAGTTCTTC
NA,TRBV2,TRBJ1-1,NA,CASSLTSDVTEAFF,TGTGCCAGCAGCTTAACCTCGGACGTCACTGAAGCTTTCTTT
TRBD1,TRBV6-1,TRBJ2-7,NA,CASSEALHGQGSYEQYF,TGTGCCAGCAGTGAAGCGCTTCATGGACAGGGCTCCTACGAGCAGTACTTC
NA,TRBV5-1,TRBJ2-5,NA,CASSSSVGPGKQETQYF,TGCGCCAGCAGCTCCTCCGTAGGGCCTGGGAAGCAAGAGACCCAGTACTTC
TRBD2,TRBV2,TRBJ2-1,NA,CASSERQGEGSYNEQFF,TGTGCCAGCAGTGAGAGACAAGGGGAGGGGTCTTACAATGAGCAGTTCTTC
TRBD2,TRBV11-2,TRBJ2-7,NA,CASSSGGLEFIYEQYF,TGTGCCAGCAGCTCCGGGGGACTAGAGTTCATCTACGAGCAGTACTTC
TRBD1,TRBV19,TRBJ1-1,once,CASSMGRTGENTEAFF,TGTGCCAGTAGTATGGGACGGACAGGGGAGAACACTGAAGCTTTCTTT
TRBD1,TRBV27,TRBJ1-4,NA,CASSGDRLNYQRNEKLFF,TGTGCCAGCAGTGGGGACAGACTAAACTATCAGAGGAATGAAAAACTGTTTTTT
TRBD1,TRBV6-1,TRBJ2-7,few,CASSGTGGWEQYF,TGTGCCAGCAGTGGGACAGGGGGGTGGGAGCAGTACTTC
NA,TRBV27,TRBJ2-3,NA,CASRNRDPLPTDTQYF,TGTGCCAGCAGAAACAGGGATCCCCTACCCACAGATACGCAGTATTTT
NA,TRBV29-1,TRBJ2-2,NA,CSVVGGRGANTGELFF,TGCAGCGTTGTGGGAGGAAGGGGGGCCAACACCGGGGAGCTGTTTTTT
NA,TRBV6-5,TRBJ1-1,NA,CASSYPPGHTEAFF,TGTGCCAGCAGTTACCCTCCAGGGCACACTGAAGCTTTCTTT
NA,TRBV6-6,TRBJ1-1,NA,CASTHTETGHATEAFF,TGTGCCAGCACTCATACGGAAACAGGACATGCCACTGAAGCTTTCTTT
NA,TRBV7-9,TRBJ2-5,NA,CASSLGDNSGTQYF,TGTGCCAGCAGCTTAGGGGACAATTCCGGGACCCAGTACTTC
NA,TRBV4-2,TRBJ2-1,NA,CASSPDGNEQFF,TGTGCCAGCAGCCCCGACGGGAATGAGCAGTTCTTC
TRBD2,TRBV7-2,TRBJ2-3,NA,CASSPRLAGSTDTQYF,TGTGCCAGCAGCCCAAGACTAGCGGGCAGCACAGATACGCAGTATTTT
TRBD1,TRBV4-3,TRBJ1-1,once,CASSQVHRGDVNTEAFF,TGCGCCAGCAGCCAAGTTCACAGGGGAGACGTAAACACTGAAGCTTTCTTT
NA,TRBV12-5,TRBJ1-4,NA,CASGSYPWTDREKLFF,TGTGCTAGTGGTTCGTACCCCTGGACAGATCGTGAAAAACTGTTTTTT
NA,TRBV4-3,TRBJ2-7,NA,CASSQGGRGPTYEQYF,TGCGCCAGCAGCCAAGGGGGGCGGGGGCCAACCTACGAGCAGTACTTC
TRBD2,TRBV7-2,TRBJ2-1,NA,CASSLSGSKHNEQFF,TGTGCCAGCAGCTTGAGCGGGAGTAAGCACAATGAGCAGTTCTTC
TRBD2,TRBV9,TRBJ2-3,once,CASSALPTGRRTDTQYF,TGTGCCAGCAGCGCCCTCCCTACCGGGAGGAGAACAGATACGCAGTATTTT
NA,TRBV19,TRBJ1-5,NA,CASSIDSQEARRDQPQHF,TGTGCCAGTAGTATAGATTCTCAGGAGGCCAGGAGGGATCAGCCCCAGCATTTT
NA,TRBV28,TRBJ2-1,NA,CASSYDRRSSYNEQFF,TGTGCCAGCAGTTACGACCGCCGGAGCTCCTACAATGAGCAGTTCTTC
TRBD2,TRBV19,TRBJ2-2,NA,CASSGLAGGTVGELFF,TGTGCCAGTAGTGGACTAGCGGGAGGGACAGTGGGGGAGCTGTTTTTT
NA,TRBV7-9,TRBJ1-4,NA,CATPQRLSNEKLFF,TGTGCCACCCCCCAGAGGTTATCTAATGAAAAACTGTTTTTT
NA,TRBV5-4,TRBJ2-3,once,CASSLRDLTDTQYF,TGTGCCAGCAGTCTCAGGGACCTCACAGATACGCAGTATTTT
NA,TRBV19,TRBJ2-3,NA,CASAGLLSTDTQYF,TGTGCCAGCGCGGGACTCTTGAGCACAGATACGCAGTATTTT
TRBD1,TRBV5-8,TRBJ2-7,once,CASSFGQGPLQQYF,TGTGCCAGCAGTTTCGGACAGGGGCCCTTACAGCAGTACTTC
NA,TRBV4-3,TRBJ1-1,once,CASSQAGTGLTEAFF,TGCGCCAGCAGCCAAGCAGGCACAGGACTCACTGAAGCTTTCTTT
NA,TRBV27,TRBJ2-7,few,CASSHPGTPIYEQYF,TGTGCCAGCAGTCACCCCGGGACACCTATATACGAGCAGTACTTC
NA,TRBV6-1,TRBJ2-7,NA,CASSEARQGVEYF,TGTGCCAGCAGTGAAGCGCGGCAGGGAGTCGAGTACTTC
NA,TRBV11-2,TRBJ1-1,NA,CASSLDLPYEAFF,TGTGCCAGCAGCTTAGATCTTCCGTATGAAGCTTTCTTT
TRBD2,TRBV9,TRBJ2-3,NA,CASSVVAGATDTQYF,TGTGCCAGCAGCGTAGTAGCGGGGGCCACAGATACGCAGTATTTT
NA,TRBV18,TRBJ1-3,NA,CASSGWDGNTIYF,TGTGCCAGCTCTGGGTGGGACGGAAACACCATATATTTT
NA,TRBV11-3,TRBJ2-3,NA,CAIKPTDTQYF,TGTGCCATCAAACCCACAGATACGCAGTATTTT
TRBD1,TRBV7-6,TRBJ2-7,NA,CASSSRGQASYEQYF,TGTGCCAGCAGCTCCAGAGGACAGGCCTCCTACGAGCAGTACTTC
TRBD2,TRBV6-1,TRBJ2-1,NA,CASSEGLAGAWKNEQFF,TGTGCCAGCAGTGAGGGACTAGCGGGGGCATGGAAAAATGAGCAGTTCTTC
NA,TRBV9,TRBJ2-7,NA,CASSRQTDHEQYF,TGTGCCAGCAGCAGGCAGACAGACCACGAGCAGTACTTC
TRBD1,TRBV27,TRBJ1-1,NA,CASSSSRGRNEAFF,TGTGCCAGCAGTTCCAGCAGGGGGCGTAATGAAGCTTTCTTT
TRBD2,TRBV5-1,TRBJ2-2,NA,CASSLAASGRAGELFF,TGCGCCAGCAGCTTGGCGGCTAGCGGGAGGGCCGGGGAGCTGTTTTTT